Listed below are T cell receptor beta chains from one sample, sequenced in a study of blood T cell repertoires in COVID-19. Method: immunoSEQ multiplex PCR; TCRdb's copy keeps in-frame clones and lacks some. The repertoire holds under 200,000 clones, with about 89% as singletons. Sequenced material: peripheral blood. Receptors originate from a man in his sixties or seventies with acute or convalescent COVID-19. Both conserved end residues are part of each CDR3. D genes are given only for firm matches. Part of the rows lack a size; the others show once, few, many or a class for expanded clones.

TGCGCCAGCAGCACAGCTAGCGGGGGTGGGGCCCAGTACTTC	CASSTASGGGAQYF	TRBJ2-5	TRBV5-1	.	TRBD2
TGTGCCAGCAGTTACTCAATCAATCCGAACACCGGGGAGCTGTTTTTT	CASSYSINPNTGELFF	TRBJ2-2	TRBV6-5	.	.
TGTGCCAGTAGTCGGGACAGAAGTCTCTACGAGCAGTACTTC	CASSRDRSLYEQYF	TRBJ2-7	TRBV19	few	TRBD1
TGTGCCAGTAGTTCCGGGACACAACCTGAAAAACTGTTTTTT	CASSSGTQPEKLFF	TRBJ1-4	TRBV19	.	.
TGTGCCAGCAGCCAGACGACAGACTCCTACGAGCAGTACTTC	CASSQTTDSYEQYF	TRBJ2-7	TRBV11-3	once	.
TGTGCCAGCAGCCAGGGACTAGCGGGAGGGAGGAATGAGCAGTTCTTC	CASSQGLAGGRNEQFF	TRBJ2-1	TRBV3-1/TRBV3-2	.	TRBD2
TGTGCCAGCAGGGGCGGGACAGGGGGAATCGGGGCCAACGTCCTGACTTTC	CASRGGTGGIGANVLTF	TRBJ2-6	TRBV28	.	TRBD1
TGTGCCAGCAGCAGGACAGGGACGAATCAGCCCCAGCATTTT	CASSRTGTNQPQHF	TRBJ1-5	TRBV6-2/TRBV6-3	.	TRBD1
TGTGCCAGCAGCTTAGATACAAACCGCCCAGATACGCAGTATTTT	CASSLDTNRPDTQYF	TRBJ2-3	TRBV7-2	.	.
TGTGCCAGCAGCGCCGCAGGGATCGGCGAGCAGTACTTC	CASSAAGIGEQYF	TRBJ2-7	TRBV7-6	.	.
TGTGCCAGCTCGGGACAGGGGAGCTCCTACGAGCAGTACTTC	CASSGQGSSYEQYF	TRBJ2-7	TRBV18	once	TRBD1
TGTGCCTGGAGTGGACAGACCATCTATGGCTACACCTTC	CAWSGQTIYGYTF	TRBJ1-2	TRBV30	.	.
TGCGCCAGCAGCCAAGATCTCTTCGGGACAGTCAGTAACTATGGCTACACCTTC	CASSQDLFGTVSNYGYTF	TRBJ1-2	TRBV4-3	few	TRBD1
TGTGCCAGCAGCTTAGGGCGGGGGGCCACAGATACGCAGTATTTT	CASSLGRGATDTQYF	TRBJ2-3	TRBV7-3	.	TRBD2
TGTGCCAGCAGTATCTTGGCCGGGACTGGAGGGCAGTTCTTC	CASSILAGTGGQFF	TRBJ2-1	TRBV2	.	.
TGTGCCAGCAGTTCCACAACAGGACAGGGCTATCAGCCCCAGCATTTT	CASSSTTGQGYQPQHF	TRBJ1-5	TRBV6-6	.	TRBD1
TGCGCCAGCAGCCAATTTGCGGGAGGGCCTGGAACAGATACGCAGTATTTT	CASSQFAGGPGTDTQYF	TRBJ2-3	TRBV4-1	.	TRBD2
TGTGCCAGTAAAGGCAGACAGTTCTACGAGCAGTACTTC	CASKGRQFYEQYF	TRBJ2-7	TRBV19	.	.
TGTGCCAGCAGCAGTAGCGGGGGGGCCTTCGGTACGCAGTATTTT	CASSSSGGAFGTQYF	TRBJ2-3	TRBV7-3	.	TRBD2
TGTGCCATCAGTGAGTTTGAGGGGGCAGGCGAGCAGTTCTTC	CAISEFEGAGEQFF	TRBJ2-1	TRBV10-3	.	TRBD1
TGTGCCAGCAGTGGCCGGAGGTACACTGAAGCTTTCTTT	CASSGRRYTEAFF	TRBJ1-1	TRBV6-2/TRBV6-3	.	.
TGTGCCAGCAGTTTAGTGAGTCTGGAGTCACCCCTCCACTTT	CASSLVSLESPLHF	TRBJ1-6	TRBV27	.	.
TGTGCCAGCAGCCAAGATCTCCCGGGGGGCTCCTACGAGCAGTACTTC	CASSQDLPGGSYEQYF	TRBJ2-7	TRBV3-1/TRBV3-2	.	TRBD2
TGTGCCAGCAGCTCGGCGGGCACAGATACGCAGTATTTT	CASSSAGTDTQYF	TRBJ2-3	TRBV7-8	.	.
TGTGCCACTTCGGACAGGGCGAACAAACTGTTTTTT	CATSDRANKLFF	TRBJ1-4	TRBV5-4	.	TRBD1
TGCGCCAGCAGAAGGGACAGTGAAAAACTGTTTTTT	CASRRDSEKLFF	TRBJ1-4	TRBV10-2	.	TRBD1
TGTGCCAGCAGTCTTGCGTACACCGGGGAGCTGTTTTTT	CASSLAYTGELFF	TRBJ2-2	TRBV3-1/TRBV3-2	.	.
TGTGCCAGCAGCTTGACTACGGAACAGGGGCGTCCTAATTCACCCCTCCACTTT	CASSLTTEQGRPNSPLHF	TRBJ1-6	TRBV7-9	.	TRBD1
TGTGCCTGGGGGCAGGGGTATAACACTGAAGCTTTCTTT	CAWGQGYNTEAFF	TRBJ1-1	TRBV30	.	.
TGTGCCAGCAGTGAAGATTTGGCGGGGGCTGCTGAAGCTTTCTTT	CASSEDLAGAAEAFF	TRBJ1-1	TRBV6-1	.	.
TGTGCCAGCAGCTTAGAAACAGCGGGGCCCCAGCATTTT	CASSLETAGPQHF	TRBJ1-5	TRBV11-2	.	.
TGTGCCAGCAGTTACATCGATGAGCAGTTCTTC	CASSYIDEQFF	TRBJ2-1	TRBV6-5	.	.
TGTGCCAGCAGCCCCGGAACTAGTACCTACAATGAGCAGTTCTTC	CASSPGTSTYNEQFF	TRBJ2-1	TRBV11-2	.	.
TGTGCCTGGAGTGAGCCGAACACTGAAGCTTTCTTT	CAWSEPNTEAFF	TRBJ1-1	TRBV30	.	.
TGTGCCAGCTCACCACGACCCGGGACAGCCAAAACCTCGGCCTACGAGCAGTACTTC	CASSPRPGTAKTSAYEQYF	TRBJ2-7	TRBV18	.	TRBD1
TGCGCCAGCAGCCAAGATGGGCAGGGTCGGCGGGGCTACACCTTC	CASSQDGQGRRGYTF	TRBJ1-2	TRBV4-3	few	.
TGTGCCTGGAGTGTACAACGAAATTCACCCCTCCACTTT	CAWSVQRNSPLHF	TRBJ1-6	TRBV30	.	.
TGTGCCAGCCGGAGTAGCCAAGTCTCCTACAATGAGCAGTTCTTC	CASRSSQVSYNEQFF	TRBJ2-1	TRBV2	.	.
TGTGCCACCAGTGATACAGGGTCGGTTTCCTACAATGAGCAGTTCTTC	CATSDTGSVSYNEQFF	TRBJ2-1	TRBV24-1	.	.